This section outlines one T cell receptor beta chain sequence together with its context. The sample is drawn from a study of CD8 T cells in Susac syndrome. RNA in amounts of about 0.5 to 1 ug was reverse transcribed with random hexamers. TCRdb reanalysed the immunoSEQ multiplex PCR reads using MiXCR and keeps one entry per CDR3 protein. The sample carries 400,000 to 550,000 distinct CDR3 sequences, around 85% recorded once. CDR1 and CDR2 from the germline V gene are SGHRS and YFSETQ. The V gene lost 2 bases and the J gene lost 0 bases, with 8 bases spanning the gap. This CDR3 has 15 amino acids. Sequencing input: CD8+ T cells from PBMCs. The rearrangement links TRBV5-1 to TRBJ2-2; D might be TRBD1 (6 bases). The TCR sequence derives from a human donor with multiple sclerosis. This chain's CDR3 is CASSFRQANTGELFF. The DNA for the CDR3 is TGCGCCAGCAGCTTCCGACAGGCGAACACCGGGGAGCTGTTTTTT.